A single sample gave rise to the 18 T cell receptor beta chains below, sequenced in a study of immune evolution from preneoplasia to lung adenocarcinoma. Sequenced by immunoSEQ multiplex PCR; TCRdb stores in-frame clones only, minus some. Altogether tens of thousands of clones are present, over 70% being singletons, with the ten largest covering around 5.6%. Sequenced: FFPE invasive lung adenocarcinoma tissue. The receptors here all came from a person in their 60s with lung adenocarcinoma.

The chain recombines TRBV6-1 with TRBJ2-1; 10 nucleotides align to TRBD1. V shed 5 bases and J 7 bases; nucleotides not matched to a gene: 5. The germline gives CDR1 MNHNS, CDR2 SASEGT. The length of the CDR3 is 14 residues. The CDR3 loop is CASSNPGQGNEQFF. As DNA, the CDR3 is TGTGCCAGCAGTAATCCGGGACAGGGGAATGAGCAGTTCTTC.

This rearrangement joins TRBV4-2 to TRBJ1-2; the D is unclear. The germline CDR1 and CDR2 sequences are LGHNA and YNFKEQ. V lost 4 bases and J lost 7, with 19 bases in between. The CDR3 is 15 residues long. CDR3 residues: CASSRRTAREGGYTF. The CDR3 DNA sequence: TGTGCCAGCAGCCGACGCACGGCCCGGGAGGGTGGCTACACCTTC.

The CDR3 loop is CASSRTGASGIYEQYF. The CDR3 DNA sequence: TGTGCCAGCAGCAGAACAGGGGCTAGCGGGATCTACGAGCAGTACTTC. The chain employs TRBV7-9 and TRBJ2-7; 9 bases align to TRBD2. This CDR3 comprises 16 residues. Trimming took 5 bases from V and 3 from J; bases not matched to a gene: 11. CDR1 and CDR2 from the germline V gene are SEHNR and FQNEAQ (reference sequence). Full variable domain (remainder filled in from reference TRBV7-9 and TRBJ2-7): DTGVSQNPRHKITKRGQNVTFRCDPISEHNRLYWYRQTLGQGPEFLTYFQNEAQLEKSRLLSDRFSAERPKGSFSTLEIQRTEQGDSAMYLCASSRTGASGIYEQYFGPGTRLTVT.

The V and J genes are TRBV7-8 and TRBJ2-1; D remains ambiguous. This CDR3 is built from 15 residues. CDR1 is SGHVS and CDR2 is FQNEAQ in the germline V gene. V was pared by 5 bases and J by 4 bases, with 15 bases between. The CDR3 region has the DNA TGTGCCAGCAGCCACGAACGAACGGCTTACAATGAGCAGTTCTTC. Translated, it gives CASSHERTAYNEQFF. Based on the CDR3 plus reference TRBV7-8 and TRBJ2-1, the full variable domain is GAGVSQSPRYKVAKRGQDVALRCDPISGHVSLFWYQQALGQGPEFLTYFQNEAQLDKSGLPSDRFFAERPEGSVSTLKIQRTQQEDSAVYLCASSHERTAYNEQFFGPGTRLTVL.

The CDR3 sequence: CASSFRGWGQETQYF. The CDR3 DNA reads as TGTGCCAGCAGTTTTAGGGGCTGGGGCCAAGAGACCCAGTACTTC. The rearrangement uses TRBV2 and TRBJ2-5; tentative D call: TRBD1 (5 bases). CDR3 length equals 15 residues. The germline V and J ends were trimmed by 5 bases and 1 base, with 14 bases remaining between them. In germline, CDR1 is SNHLY, CDR2 FYNNEI. The full variable domain, completed using reference TRBV2 and TRBJ2-5, is EPEVTQTPSHQVTQMGQEVILRCVPISNHLYFYWYRQILGQKVEFLVSFYNNEISEKSEIFDDQFSVERPDGSNFTLKIRSTKLEDSAMYFCASSFRGWGQETQYFGPGTRLLVL.

The CDR3 coding sequence is TGTGCCAGCAGTTTATCGAATCGGGGAGGGCCACGGGAGCAGTTCTTC. Translated, it gives CASSLSNRGGPREQFF. This chain uses TRBV27 with TRBJ2-1; 7 bases fit TRBD2. Germline assignment: CDR1 MNHEY and CDR2 SMNVEV (reference sequence). V gave up 0 bases and J gave up 10 bases; unmatched junction bases: 12. CDR3 length equals 16 residues.

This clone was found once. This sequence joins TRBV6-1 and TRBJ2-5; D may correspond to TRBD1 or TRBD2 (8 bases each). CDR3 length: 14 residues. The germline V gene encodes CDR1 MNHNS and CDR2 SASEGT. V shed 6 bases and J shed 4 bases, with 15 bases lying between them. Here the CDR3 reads CASSTGGTGETQYF. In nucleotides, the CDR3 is TGTGCCAGCAGCACGGGGGGGACAGGAGAGACCCAGTACTTC.

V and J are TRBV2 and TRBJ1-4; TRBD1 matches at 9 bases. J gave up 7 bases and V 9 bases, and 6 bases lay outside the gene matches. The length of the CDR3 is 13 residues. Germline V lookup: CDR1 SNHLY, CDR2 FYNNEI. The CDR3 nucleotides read TGTGCCAGTACCGGGACAGGGCTTGAAAAACTGTTTTTT. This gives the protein CASTGTGLEKLFF.

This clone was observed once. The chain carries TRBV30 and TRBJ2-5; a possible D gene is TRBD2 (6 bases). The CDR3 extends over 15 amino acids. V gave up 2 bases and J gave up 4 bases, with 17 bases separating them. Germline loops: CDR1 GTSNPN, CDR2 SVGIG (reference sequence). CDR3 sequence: CAWSNGDSLGETQYF. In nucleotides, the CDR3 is TGTGCCTGGAGTAACGGGGACTCCTTGGGAGAGACCCAGTACTTC.

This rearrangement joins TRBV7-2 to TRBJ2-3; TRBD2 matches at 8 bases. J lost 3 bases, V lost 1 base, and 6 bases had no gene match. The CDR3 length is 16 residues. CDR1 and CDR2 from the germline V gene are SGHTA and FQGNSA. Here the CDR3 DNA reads TGTGCCAGCAGCTTAGGAGCGGGAGCGGCGACAGATACGCAGTATTTT. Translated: CASSLGAGAATDTQYF.

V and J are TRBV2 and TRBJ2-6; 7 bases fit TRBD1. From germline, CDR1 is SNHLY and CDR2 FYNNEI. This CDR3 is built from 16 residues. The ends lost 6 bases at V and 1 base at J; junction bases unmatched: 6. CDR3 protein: CASRGDSESGANVLTF. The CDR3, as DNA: TGTGCCAGCAGGGGGGACAGTGAATCTGGGGCCAACGTCCTGACTTTC.

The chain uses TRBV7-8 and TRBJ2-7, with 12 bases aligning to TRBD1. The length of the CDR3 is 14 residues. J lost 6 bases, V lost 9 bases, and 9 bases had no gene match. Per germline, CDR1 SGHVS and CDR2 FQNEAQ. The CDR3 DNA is TGTGCCAGTAACTCGGGGACAGGGGGCCTCGAGCAGTACTTC. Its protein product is CASNSGTGGLEQYF. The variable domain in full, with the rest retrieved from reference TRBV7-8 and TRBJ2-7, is GAGVSQSPRYKVAKRGQDVALRCDPISGHVSLFWYQQALGQGPEFLTYFQNEAQLDKSGLPSDRFFAERPEGSVSTLKIQRTQQEDSAVYLCASNSGTGGLEQYFGPGTRLTVT.

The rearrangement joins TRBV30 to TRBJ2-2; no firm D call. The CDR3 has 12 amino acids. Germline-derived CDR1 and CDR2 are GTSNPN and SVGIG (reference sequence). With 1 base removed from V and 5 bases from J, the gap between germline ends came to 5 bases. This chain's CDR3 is CAWSAVTGELFF. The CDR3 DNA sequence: TGTGCCTGGAGTGCCGTGACCGGGGAGCTGTTTTTT. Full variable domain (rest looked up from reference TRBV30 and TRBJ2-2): SQTIHQWPATLVQPVGSPLSLECTVEGTSNPNLYWYRQAAGRGLQLLFYSVGIGQISSEVPQNLSASRPQDRQFILSSKKLLLSDSGFYLCAWSAVTGELFFGEGSRLTVL.

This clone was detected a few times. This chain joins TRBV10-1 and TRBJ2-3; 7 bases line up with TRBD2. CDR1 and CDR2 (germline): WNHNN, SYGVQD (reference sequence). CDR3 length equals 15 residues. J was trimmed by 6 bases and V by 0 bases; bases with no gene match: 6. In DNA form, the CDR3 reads TGCGCCAGCAGTGAGTCGCTAGCGGTTGGGGATACGCAGTATTTT. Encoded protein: CASSESLAVGDTQYF.

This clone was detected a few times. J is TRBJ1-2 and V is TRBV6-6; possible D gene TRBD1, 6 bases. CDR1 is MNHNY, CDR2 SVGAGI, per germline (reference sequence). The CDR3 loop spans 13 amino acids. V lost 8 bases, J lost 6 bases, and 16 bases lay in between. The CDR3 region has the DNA TGTGCCAGCCGCCGTCCAGGGGAAGATGGCTACACCTTC. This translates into CASRRPGEDGYTF.

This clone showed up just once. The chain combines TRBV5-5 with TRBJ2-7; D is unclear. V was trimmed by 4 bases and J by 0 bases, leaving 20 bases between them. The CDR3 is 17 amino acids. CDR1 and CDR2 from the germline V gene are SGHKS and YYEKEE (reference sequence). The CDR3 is CASSLWDQLSLSYEQYF. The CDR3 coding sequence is TGTGCCAGCAGCCTATGGGATCAGCTCTCCCTCTCCTACGAGCAGTACTTC.

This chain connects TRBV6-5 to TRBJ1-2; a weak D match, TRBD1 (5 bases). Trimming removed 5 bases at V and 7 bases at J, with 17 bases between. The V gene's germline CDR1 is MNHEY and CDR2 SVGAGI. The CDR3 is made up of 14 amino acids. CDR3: CASSASGAGGGYTF. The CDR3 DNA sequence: TGTGCCAGCAGTGCGTCCGGGGCCGGGGGTGGCTACACCTTC.

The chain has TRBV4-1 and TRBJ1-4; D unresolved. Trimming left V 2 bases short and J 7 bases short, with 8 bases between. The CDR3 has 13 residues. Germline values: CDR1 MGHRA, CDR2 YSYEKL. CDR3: CASSQQAGEKLFF. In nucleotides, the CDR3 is TGCGCCAGCAGCCAACAGGCTGGTGAAAAACTGTTTTTT.